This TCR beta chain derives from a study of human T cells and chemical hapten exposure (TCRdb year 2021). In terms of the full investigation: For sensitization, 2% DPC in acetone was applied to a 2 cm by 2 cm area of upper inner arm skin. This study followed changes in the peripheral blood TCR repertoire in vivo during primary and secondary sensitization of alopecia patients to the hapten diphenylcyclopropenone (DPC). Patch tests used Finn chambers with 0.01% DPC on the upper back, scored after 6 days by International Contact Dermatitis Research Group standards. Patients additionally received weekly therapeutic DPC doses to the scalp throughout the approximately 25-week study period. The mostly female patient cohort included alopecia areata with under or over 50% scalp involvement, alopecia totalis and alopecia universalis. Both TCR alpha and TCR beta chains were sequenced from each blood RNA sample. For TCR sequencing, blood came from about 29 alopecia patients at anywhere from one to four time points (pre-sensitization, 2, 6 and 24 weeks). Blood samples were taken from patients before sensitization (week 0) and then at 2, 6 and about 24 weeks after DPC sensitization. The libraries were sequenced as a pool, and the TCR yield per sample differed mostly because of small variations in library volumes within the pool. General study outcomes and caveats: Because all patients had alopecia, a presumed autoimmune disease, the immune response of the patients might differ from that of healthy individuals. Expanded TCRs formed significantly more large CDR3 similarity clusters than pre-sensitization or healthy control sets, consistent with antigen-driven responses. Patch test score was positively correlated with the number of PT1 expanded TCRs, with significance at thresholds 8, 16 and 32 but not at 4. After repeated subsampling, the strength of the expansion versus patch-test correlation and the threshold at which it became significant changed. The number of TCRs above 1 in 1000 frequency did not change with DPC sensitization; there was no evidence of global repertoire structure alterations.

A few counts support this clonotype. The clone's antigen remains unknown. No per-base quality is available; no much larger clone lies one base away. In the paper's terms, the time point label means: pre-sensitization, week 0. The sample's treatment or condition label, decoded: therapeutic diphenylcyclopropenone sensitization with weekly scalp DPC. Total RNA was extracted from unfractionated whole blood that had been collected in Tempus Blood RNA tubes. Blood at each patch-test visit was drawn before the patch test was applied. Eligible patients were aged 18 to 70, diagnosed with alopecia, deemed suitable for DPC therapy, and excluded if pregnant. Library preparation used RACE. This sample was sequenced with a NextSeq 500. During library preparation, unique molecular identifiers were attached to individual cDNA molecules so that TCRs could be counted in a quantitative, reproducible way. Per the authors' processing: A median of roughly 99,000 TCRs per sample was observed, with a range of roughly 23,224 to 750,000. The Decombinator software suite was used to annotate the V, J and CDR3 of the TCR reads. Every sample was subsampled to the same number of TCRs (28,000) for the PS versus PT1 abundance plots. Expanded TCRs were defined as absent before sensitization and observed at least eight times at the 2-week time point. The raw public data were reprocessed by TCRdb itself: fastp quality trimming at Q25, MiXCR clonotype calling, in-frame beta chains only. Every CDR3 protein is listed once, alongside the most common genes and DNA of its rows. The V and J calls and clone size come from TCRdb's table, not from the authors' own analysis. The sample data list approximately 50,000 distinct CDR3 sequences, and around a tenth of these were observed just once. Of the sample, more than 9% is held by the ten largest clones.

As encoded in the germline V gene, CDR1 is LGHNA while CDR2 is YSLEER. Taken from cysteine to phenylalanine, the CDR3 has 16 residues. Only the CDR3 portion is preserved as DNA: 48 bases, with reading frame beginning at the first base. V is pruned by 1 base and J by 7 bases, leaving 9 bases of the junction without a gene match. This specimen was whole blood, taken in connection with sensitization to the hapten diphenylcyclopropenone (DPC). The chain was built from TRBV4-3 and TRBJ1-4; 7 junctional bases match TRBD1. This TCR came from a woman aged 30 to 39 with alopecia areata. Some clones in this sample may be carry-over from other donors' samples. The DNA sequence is TGCGCCAGCAGCCAAGGCCCGACAGGGATACGTGAAAAACTGTTTTTT. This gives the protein CASSQGPTGIREKLFF.